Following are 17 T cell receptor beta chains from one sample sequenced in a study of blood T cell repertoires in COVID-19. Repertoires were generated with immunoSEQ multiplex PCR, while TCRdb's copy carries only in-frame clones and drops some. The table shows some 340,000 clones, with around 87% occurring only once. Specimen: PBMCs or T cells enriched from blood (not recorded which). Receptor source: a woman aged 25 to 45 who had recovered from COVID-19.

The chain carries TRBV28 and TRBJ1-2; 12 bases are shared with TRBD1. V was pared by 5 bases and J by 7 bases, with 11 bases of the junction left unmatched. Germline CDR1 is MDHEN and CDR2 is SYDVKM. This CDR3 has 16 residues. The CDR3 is CASSQPGTGGLGGYTF. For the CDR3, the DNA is TGTGCCAGCAGTCAACCTGGGACAGGGGGCCTTGGTGGCTACACCTTC.

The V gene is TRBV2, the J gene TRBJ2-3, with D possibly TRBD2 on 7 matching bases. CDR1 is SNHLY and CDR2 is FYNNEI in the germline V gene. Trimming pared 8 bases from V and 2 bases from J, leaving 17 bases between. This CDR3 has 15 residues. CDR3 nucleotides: TGTGCCAGCCCCGAGGGGGGGCAAATCACAGATACGCAGTATTTT. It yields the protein CASPEGGQITDTQYF.

The CDR3 loop is CASSLDRSSYEQYF. DNA of the CDR3: TGTGCCAGCAGCTTAGATAGGAGTTCCTACGAGCAGTACTTC. This rearrangement joins TRBV11-2 to TRBJ2-7; no definite D call. V lost 0 bases and J 1 base, leaving 7 bases between the germline ends. Germline CDR1 and CDR2: SGHAT and FQNNGV. The CDR3 contains 14 residues.

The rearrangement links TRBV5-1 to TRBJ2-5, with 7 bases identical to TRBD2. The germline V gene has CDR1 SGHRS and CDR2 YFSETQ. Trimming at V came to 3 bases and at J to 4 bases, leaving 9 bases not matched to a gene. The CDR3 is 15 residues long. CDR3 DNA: TGCGCCAGCAGCTCGCTCCTAGCGGCCGGAGAGACCCAGTACTTC. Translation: CASSSLLAAGETQYF.

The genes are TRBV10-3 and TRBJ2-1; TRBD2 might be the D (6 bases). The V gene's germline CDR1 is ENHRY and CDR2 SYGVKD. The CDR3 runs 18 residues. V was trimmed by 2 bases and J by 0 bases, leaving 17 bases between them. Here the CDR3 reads CAISEPGGGFGSYNEQFF. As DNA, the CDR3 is TGTGCCATCAGTGAGCCCGGCGGAGGGTTTGGCTCCTACAATGAGCAGTTCTTC.

The chain's CDR3 is CASSLVSAGGQETQYF. The CDR3 DNA follows: TGTGCCAGCAGCCTCGTCTCGGCGGGGGGACAAGAGACCCAGTACTTC. This rearrangement joins TRBV6-2 or TRBV6-3 to TRBJ2-5; 8 nucleotides align to TRBD2. CDR1 and CDR2 (germline): MNHEY, SVGEGT. The trim removed 6 bases at V and 2 bases at J, leaving 11 bases unmatched. The CDR3 is made up of 16 amino acids.

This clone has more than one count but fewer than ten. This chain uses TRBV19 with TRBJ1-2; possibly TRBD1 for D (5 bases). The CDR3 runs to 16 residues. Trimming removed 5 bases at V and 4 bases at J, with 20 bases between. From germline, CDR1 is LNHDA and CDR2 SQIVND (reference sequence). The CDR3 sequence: CASSSSAFGTAYGYTF. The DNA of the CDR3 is TGTGCCAGTAGTTCATCTGCATTCGGGACTGCCTATGGCTACACCTTC.

CDR3 loop: CASSPLTGTGMVGYEQYF. The CDR3 DNA is TGCGCCAGCAGCCCTTTGACCGGGACAGGGATGGTTGGATACGAGCAGTACTTC. The chain is built from TRBV5-1 and TRBJ2-7, with TRBD1 identical over 9 bases. This CDR3 has 18 amino acids. Trimming at V came to 4 bases and at J to 4 bases, leaving 18 bases not matched to a gene. Germline lookup yields CDR1 SGHRS and CDR2 YFSETQ.

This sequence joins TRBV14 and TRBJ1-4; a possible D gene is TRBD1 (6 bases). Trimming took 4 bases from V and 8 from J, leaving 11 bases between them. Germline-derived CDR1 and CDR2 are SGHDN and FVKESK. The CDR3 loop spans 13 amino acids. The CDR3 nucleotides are TGTGCCAGCAGCCCCAGGGGTGGGGAAAAACTGTTTTTT. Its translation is CASSPRGGEKLFF.

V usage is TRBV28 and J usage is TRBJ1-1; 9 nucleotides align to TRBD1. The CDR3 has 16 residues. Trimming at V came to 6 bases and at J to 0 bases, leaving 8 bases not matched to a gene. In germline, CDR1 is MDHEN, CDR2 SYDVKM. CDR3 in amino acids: CASSYDRGEVNTEAFF. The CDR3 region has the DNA TGTGCCAGCAGCTACGACAGGGGGGAGGTGAACACTGAAGCTTTCTTT.

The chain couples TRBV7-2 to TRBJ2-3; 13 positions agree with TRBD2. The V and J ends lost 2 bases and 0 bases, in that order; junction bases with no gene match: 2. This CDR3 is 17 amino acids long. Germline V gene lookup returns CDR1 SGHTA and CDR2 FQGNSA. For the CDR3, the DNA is TGTGCCAGCAGCTTACAGACTAGCGGGGGGAGCACAGATACGCAGTATTTT. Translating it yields CASSLQTSGGSTDTQYF.

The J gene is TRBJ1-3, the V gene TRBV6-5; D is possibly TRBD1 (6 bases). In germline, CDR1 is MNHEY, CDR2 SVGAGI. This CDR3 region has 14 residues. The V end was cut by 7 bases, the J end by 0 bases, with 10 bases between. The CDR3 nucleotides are TGTGCCAGCAACAGGGATCACTCTGGAAACACCATATATTTT. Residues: CASNRDHSGNTIYF.

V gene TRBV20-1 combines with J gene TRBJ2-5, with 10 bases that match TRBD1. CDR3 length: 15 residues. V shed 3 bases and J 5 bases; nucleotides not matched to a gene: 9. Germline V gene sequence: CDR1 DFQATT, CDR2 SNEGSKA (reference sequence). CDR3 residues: CSASGGGQGSETQYF. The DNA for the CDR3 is TGCAGTGCTAGTGGCGGGGGACAGGGGTCGGAGACCCAGTACTTC.

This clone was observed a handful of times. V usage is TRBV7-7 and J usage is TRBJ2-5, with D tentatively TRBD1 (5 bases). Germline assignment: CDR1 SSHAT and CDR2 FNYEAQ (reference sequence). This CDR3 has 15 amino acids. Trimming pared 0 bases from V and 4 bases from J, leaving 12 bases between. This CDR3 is CASSLAGLRGETQYF. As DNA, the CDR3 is TGTGCCAGCAGCTTAGCGGGGCTGAGAGGAGAGACCCAGTACTTC.

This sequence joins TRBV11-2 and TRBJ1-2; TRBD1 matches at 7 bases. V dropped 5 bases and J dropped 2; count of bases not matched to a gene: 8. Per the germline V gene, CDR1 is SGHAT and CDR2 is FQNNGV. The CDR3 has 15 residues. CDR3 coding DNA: TGTGCCAGCAGCCCCCAGGGGGGCGGGAACTATGGCTACACCTTC. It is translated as CASSPQGGGNYGYTF.

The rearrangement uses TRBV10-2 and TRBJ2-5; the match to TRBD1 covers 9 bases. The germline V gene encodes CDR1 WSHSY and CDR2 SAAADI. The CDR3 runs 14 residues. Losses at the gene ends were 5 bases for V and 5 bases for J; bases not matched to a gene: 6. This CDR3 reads CASSLQGAGETQYF. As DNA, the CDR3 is TGCGCCAGCAGTCTACAGGGGGCCGGGGAGACCCAGTACTTC.

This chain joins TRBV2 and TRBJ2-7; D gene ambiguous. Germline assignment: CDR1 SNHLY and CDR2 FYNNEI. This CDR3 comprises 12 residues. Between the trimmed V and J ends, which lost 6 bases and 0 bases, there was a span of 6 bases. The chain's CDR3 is CASRASSYEQYF. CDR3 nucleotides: TGTGCCAGCAGAGCAAGCTCCTACGAGCAGTACTTC.